These 3 T cell receptor beta chains were sequenced from one sample in a study of shared clonotypes between healthy human individuals. Naive CD8 populations comprised CD45RO-negative cells positively selected for CCR7, excluding terminally differentiated effector memory CD45RA+ cells. Measured with immunoSEQ multiplex PCR; TCRdb has only the in-frame clones, and not every one. The table has approximately 2,000,000 clones, 93% seen once; the top ten hold under 2%. Sequenced sample: naive CD8+ T cells from PBMCs. These receptors came from a man aged 18-30 years in good health. Some clones in this sample may be carry-over from other donors' samples.

In DNA, the CDR3 is TGTGCCAGCAGCTCAGGACTGATGAACACTGAAGCTTTCTTT. Translating gives CASSSGLMNTEAFF. The genes are TRBV7-6 and TRBJ1-1; D call uncertain. This CDR3 has 14 residues. With 4 bases removed from V and 0 bases from J, the gap between germline ends came to 9 bases. Germline CDR1 is SGHVS and CDR2 is FNYEAQ.

The genes are TRBV19 and TRBJ2-1, with 7 positions matching TRBD2. The CDR3 loop spans 15 amino acids. The junction had 8 bases not matched to a gene; V was cut back by 5 bases and J by 4 bases. Per germline, CDR1 LNHDA and CDR2 SQIVND (reference sequence). CDR3 sequence: CASSGVGAGYNEQFF. The CDR3 nucleotides read TGTGCCAGTAGTGGCGTGGGAGCGGGGTACAATGAGCAGTTCTTC.

The V call is TRBV2, the J call TRBJ1-5; D remains unclear. The V end was cut by 3 bases, the J end by 1 base, with 16 bases between. The CDR3 contains 17 residues. The germline V gene encodes CDR1 SNHLY and CDR2 FYNNEI. CDR3 nucleotide sequence: TGTGCCAGCAGTGATCGGTCCCCAGGTACAAGCAATCAGCCCCAGCATTTT. This sequence encodes CASSDRSPGTSNQPQHF.